Included here is one TCR beta chain sequence, with context. Germline CDR1 MNHNY, CDR2 SVGAGI (reference sequence). V trimming: 10 bases; J trimming: 1 base; junction bases outside the gene matches: 5. The CDR3 runs 14 residues. The data originate from a study of CD8 T cells in Susac syndrome. Reverse transcription of 0.5 to 1 ug RNA used random hexamers. An immunoSEQ multiplex PCR amplified TCR beta CDR3 over 54 Vbeta and 13 Jbeta. TCRdb fed the immunoSEQ multiplex PCR reads into MiXCR, producing one record per CDR3 protein. The sample shows approximately 280,000 distinct CDR3 sequences, about 88% of them seen only once.

The clonotype was recovered from a human donor with multiple sclerosis. The genes are TRBV6-6 and TRBJ2-7, with TRBD1 matching 12 bases. The sample was CD8+ T cells from PBMCs. The DNA of the CDR3 is TGTGCCATCAGGGACAGGGGGCAATCCTACGAGCAGTACTTC. Encoded protein: CAIRDRGQSYEQYF.